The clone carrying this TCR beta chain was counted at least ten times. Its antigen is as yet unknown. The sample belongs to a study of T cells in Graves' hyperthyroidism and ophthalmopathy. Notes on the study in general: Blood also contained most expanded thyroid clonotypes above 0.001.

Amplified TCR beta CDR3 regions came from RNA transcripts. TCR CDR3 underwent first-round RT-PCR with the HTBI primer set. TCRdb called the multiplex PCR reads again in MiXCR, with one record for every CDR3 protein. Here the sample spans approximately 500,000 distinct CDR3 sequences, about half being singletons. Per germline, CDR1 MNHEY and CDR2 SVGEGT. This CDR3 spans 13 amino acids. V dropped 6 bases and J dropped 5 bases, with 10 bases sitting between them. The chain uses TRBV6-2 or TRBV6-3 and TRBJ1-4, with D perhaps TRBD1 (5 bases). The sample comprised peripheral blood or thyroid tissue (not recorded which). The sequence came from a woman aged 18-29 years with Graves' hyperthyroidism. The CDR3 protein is CASSGTGNEKLFF. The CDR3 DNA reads TGTGCCAGCAGCGGGACGGGGAATGAAAAACTGTTTTTT.